The source of this TCR beta chain is a study of blood T cell repertoires in COVID-19. Study at large: Sites in the United States, Italy and Spain provided acute and convalescent COVID-19 samples.

The germline V gene has CDR1 MNHEY and CDR2 SVGEGT. The ends were cut back, 5 bases at V and 0 bases at J, with 14 bases in the middle. The CDR3 runs to 16 residues. Generated by immunoSEQ multiplex PCR, the TCRdb table keeps only in-frame clones and is missing some. The table has more than 150,000 clones, 85% to 90% seen once. The sample was peripheral blood. The chain has TRBV6-2 or TRBV6-3 and TRBJ2-1, with a weak D call TRBD1 (5 bases). The sequence was collected from a man aged 50-59 years with acute or convalescent COVID-19. CDR3 in DNA: TGTGCCAGCAGTGAGAAGGGGTCCTTCTCCTACAATGAGCAGTTCTTC. Translated: CASSEKGSFSYNEQFF.